A single sample gave rise to the 5 T cell receptor beta chains below, sequenced in a study of naive and memory T cell subsets. Their antigens remain unidentified. Findings and limits, study-wide: A few larger clonotypes appeared in naive repertoires, especially CD8, possibly memory cells re-expressing CD45RA.

The beta constant-region primer was an equimolar mix of two oligonucleotides covering TRBC1 and TRBC2. Four rounds of PCR amplified the ligated cDNA using nested alpha and beta constant-region primers plus SP2. TCRdb itself ran the UMI-ligation and nested PCR reads through MiXCR, one entry per CDR3 protein. This table has fewer than 150,000 distinct CDR3 sequences, approximately 20% appearing once. Sequencing was carried out using naive CD8+ T cells from blood. The receptors stem from a human donor in good health.

This clonotype was observed a handful of times. The chain is built from TRBV27 and TRBJ2-7; D may be TRBD2 (5 bases). The CDR3 is 13 residues long. The V end lost 5 bases, the J end lost 3 bases, and 11 bases lay between the germline ends. CDR1 and CDR2 (germline): MNHEY, SMNVEV (reference sequence). CDR3 sequence: CASSSSVSYEQYF. The CDR3 DNA reads as TGTGCCAGCAGTAGTAGCGTGAGCTACGAGCAGTACTTC.

V and J are TRBV6-1 and TRBJ2-3; 8 nucleotides match TRBD1. The V and J ends lost 7 bases and 0 bases, in that order; junction bases with no gene match: 3. The CDR3 extends over 14 amino acids. Per the germline V gene, CDR1 is MNHNS and CDR2 is SASEGT. CDR3 residues: CASKDRVSTDTQYF. The CDR3 DNA reads TGTGCCAGCAAGGACAGGGTCAGCACAGATACGCAGTATTTT.

The chain employs TRBV11-2 and TRBJ2-5; TRBD2 aligns across 11 bases. The CDR3 has 17 amino acids. The V gene's germline CDR1 is SGHAT and CDR2 FQNNGV. Trimming took 1 base from V and 4 from J; bases not matched to a gene: 8. DNA for the CDR3: TGTGCCAGCAGCTTAGTCTCTAGCGGGAGGATCGGAGAGACCCAGTACTTC. Residues: CASSLVSSGRIGETQYF.

This clonotype was counted only a few times. The rearrangement joins TRBV28 to TRBJ1-3; TRBD1 aligns across 8 bases. Germline V gene lookup returns CDR1 MDHEN and CDR2 SYDVKM. V lost 5 bases, J lost 0 bases, and 6 bases stayed unmatched. There are 16 residues in the CDR3. The CDR3 protein is CASSTPDRASGNTIYF. DNA of the CDR3: TGTGCCAGCAGTACCCCGGACAGGGCCTCTGGAAACACCATATATTTT. The whole variable domain, remainder taken from reference TRBV28 and TRBJ1-3, is DVKVTQSSRYLVKRTGEKVFLECVQDMDHENMFWYRQDPGLGLRLIYFSYDVKMKEKGDIPEGYSVSREKKERFSLILESASTNQTSMYLCASSTPDRASGNTIYFGEGSWLTVV.

The V gene is TRBV7-9, the J gene TRBJ2-1, with 9 nucleotides matching TRBD2. Germline values: CDR1 SEHNR, CDR2 FQNEAQ (reference sequence). The CDR3 is 15 residues long. With V trimmed by 1 base and J by 5 bases, 3 bases remained unmatched. Here the CDR3 reads CASSLVLAGHNEQFF. CDR3 DNA: TGTGCCAGCAGCTTAGTACTAGCGGGCCACAATGAGCAGTTCTTC.